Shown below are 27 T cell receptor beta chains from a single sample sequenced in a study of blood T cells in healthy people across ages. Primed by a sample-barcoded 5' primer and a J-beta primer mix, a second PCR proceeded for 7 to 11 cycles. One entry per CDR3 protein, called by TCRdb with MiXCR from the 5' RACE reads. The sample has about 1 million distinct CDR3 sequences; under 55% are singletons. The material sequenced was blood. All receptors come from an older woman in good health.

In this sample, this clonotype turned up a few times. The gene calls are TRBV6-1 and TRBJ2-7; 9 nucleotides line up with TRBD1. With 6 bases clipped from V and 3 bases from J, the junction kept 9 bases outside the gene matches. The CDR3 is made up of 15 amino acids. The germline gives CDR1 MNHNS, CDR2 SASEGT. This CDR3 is CASRGRGQGIYEQYF. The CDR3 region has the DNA TGTGCCAGCAGGGGCAGGGGACAGGGTATCTACGAGCAGTACTTC.

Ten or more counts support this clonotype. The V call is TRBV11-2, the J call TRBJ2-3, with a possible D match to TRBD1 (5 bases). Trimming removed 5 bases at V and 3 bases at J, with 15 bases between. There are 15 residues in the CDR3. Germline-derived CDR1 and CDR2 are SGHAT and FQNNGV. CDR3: CASSPTLTVTDTQYF. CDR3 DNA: TGTGCCAGCAGCCCGACACTGACAGTTACAGATACGCAGTATTTT.

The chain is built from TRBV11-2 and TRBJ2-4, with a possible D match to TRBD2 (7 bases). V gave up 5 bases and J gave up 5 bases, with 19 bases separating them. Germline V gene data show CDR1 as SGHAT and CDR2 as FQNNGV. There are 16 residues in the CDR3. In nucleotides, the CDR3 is TGTGCCAGCAGCCCCCGGGGGGCCCCTCCCCAAAACATTCAGTACTTC. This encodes CASSPRGAPPQNIQYF.

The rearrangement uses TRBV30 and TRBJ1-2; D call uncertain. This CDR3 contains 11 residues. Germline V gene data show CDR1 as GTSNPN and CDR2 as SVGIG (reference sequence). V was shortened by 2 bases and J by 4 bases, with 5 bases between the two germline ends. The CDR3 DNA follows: TGTGCCTGGAGTTCCTTCTATGGCTACACCTTC. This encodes CAWSSFYGYTF.

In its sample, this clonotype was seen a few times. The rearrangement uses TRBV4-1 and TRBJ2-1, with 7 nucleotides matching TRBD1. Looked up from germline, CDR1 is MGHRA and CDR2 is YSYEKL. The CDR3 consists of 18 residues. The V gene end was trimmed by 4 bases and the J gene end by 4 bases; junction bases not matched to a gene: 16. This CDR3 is CASSPGIAGQEKYNEQFF. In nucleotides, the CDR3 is TGCGCCAGCAGCCCGGGAATAGCAGGACAGGAGAAATACAATGAGCAGTTCTTC.

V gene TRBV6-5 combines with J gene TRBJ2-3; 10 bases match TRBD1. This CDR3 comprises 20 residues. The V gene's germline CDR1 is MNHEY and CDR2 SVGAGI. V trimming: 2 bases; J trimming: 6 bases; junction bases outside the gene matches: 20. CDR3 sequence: CASSYPNGGGQGSYNDTQYF. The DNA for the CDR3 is TGTGCCAGCAGTTACCCAAACGGGGGGGGACAGGGGTCTTATAACGATACGCAGTATTTT.

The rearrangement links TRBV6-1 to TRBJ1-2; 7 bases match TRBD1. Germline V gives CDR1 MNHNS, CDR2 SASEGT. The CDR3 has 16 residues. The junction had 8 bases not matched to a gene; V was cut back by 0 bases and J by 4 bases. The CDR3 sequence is CASSEAAGGGGYGYTF. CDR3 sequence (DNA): TGTGCCAGCAGTGAAGCGGCAGGGGGGGGCGGCTATGGCTACACCTTC.

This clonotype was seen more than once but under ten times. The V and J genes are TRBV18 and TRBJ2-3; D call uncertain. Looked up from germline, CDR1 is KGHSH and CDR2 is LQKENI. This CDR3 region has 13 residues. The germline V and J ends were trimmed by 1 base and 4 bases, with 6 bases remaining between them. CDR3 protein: CASSPLRADTQYF. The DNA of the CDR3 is TGTGCCAGCTCACCACTTAGGGCAGATACGCAGTATTTT. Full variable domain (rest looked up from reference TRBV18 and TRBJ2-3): NAGVMQNPRHLVRRRGQEARLRCSPMKGHSHVYWYRQLPEEGLKFMVYLQKENIIDESGMPKERFSAEFPKEGPSILRIQQVVRGDSAAYFCASSPLRADTQYFGPGTRLTVL.

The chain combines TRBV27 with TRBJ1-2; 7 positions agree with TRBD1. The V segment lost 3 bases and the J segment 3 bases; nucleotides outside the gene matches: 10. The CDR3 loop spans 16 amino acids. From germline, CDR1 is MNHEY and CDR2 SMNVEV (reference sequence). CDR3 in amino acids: CASSFTGQAAYYGYTF. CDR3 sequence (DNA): TGTGCCAGCAGTTTCACAGGACAGGCGGCGTACTATGGCTACACCTTC.

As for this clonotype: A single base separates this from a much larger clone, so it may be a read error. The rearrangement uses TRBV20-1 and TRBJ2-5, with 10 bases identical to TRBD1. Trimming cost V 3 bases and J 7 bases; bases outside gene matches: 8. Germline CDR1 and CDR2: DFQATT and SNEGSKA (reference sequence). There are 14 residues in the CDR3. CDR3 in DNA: TGCAGTGCTAGTGAGACAGGGGGCTTACGGACCCAGTACTTC. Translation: CSASETGGLRTQYF.

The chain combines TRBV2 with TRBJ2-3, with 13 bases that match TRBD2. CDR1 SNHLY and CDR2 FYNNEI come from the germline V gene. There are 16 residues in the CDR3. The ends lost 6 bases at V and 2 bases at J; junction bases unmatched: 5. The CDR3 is CASSDGLAGDTDTQYF. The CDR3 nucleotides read TGTGCCAGCAGCGATGGACTAGCGGGGGACACAGATACGCAGTATTTT. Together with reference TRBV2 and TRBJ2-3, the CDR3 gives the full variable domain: EPEVTQTPSHQVTQMGQEVILRCVPISNHLYFYWYRQILGQKVEFLVSFYNNEISEKSEIFDDQFSVERPDGSNFTLKIRSTKLEDSAMYFCASSDGLAGDTDTQYFGPGTRLTVL.

The DNA for the CDR3 is TGTGCCAGCAGCGAAACCACTAGCCGATTCACAGATACGCAGTATTTT. This gives the protein CASSETTSRFTDTQYF. The rearrangement uses TRBV5-5 and TRBJ2-3; D is possibly TRBD2 (6 bases). In germline, CDR1 is SGHKS, CDR2 YYEKEE (reference sequence). V gave up 4 bases and J gave up 2 bases, with 17 bases separating them. The CDR3 has 16 residues.

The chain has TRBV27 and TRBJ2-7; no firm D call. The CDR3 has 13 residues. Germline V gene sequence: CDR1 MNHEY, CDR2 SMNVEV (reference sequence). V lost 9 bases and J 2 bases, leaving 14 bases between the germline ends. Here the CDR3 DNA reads TGTGCCAGTGGGGTCGAAGGTCCCTACGAGCAGTACTTC. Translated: CASGVEGPYEQYF.

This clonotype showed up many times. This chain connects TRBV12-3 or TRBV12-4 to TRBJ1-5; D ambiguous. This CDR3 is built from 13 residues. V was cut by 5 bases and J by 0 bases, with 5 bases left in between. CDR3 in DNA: TGTGCCAGCAGTCGTGATAGCAATCAGCCCCAGCATTTT. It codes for CASSRDSNQPQHF.

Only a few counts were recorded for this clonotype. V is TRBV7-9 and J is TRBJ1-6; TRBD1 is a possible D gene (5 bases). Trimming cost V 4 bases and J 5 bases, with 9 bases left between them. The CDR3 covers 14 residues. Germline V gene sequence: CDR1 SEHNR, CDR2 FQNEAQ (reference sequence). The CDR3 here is CASSYSGDNSPLHF. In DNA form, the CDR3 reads TGTGCCAGCAGCTATTCGGGGGATAATTCACCCCTCCACTTT. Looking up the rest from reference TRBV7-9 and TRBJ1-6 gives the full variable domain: DTGVSQNPRHKITKRGQNVTFRCDPISEHNRLYWYRQTLGQGPEFLTYFQNEAQLEKSRLLSDRFSAERPKGSFSTLEIQRTEQGDSAMYLCASSYSGDNSPLHFGNGTRLTVT.

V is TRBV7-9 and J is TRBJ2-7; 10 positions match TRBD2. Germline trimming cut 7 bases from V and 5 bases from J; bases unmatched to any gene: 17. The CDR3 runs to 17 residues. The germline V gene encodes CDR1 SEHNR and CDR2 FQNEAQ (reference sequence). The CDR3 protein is CASTTGLGLAGVHEQYF. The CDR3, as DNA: TGTGCCAGCACCACAGGGCTGGGGCTAGCGGGAGTTCACGAGCAGTACTTC.

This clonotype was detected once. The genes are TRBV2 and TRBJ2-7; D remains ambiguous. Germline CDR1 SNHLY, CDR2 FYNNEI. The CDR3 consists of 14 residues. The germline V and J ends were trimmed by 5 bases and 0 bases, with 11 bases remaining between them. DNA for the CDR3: TGTGCCAGCAGTTGGCGCACGAGCTCCTACGAGCAGTACTTC. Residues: CASSWRTSSYEQYF. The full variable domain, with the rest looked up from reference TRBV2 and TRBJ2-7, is EPEVTQTPSHQVTQMGQEVILRCVPISNHLYFYWYRQILGQKVEFLVSFYNNEISEKSEIFDDQFSVERPDGSNFTLKIRSTKLEDSAMYFCASSWRTSSYEQYFGPGTRLTVT.

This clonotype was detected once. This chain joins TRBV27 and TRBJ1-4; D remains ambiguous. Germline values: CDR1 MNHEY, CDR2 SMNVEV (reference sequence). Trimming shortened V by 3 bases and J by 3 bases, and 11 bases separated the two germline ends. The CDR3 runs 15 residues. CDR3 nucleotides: TGTGCCAGCAGTTTCAGATCGTTGGCTAATGAAAAACTGTTTTTT. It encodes CASSFRSLANEKLFF.

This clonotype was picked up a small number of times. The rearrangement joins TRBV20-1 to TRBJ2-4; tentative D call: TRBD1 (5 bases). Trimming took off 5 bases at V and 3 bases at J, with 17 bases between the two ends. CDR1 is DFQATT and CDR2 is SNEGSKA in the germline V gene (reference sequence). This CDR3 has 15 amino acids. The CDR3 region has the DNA TGCAGTGCTCCCTCCCAAGGGGATGTCAAAAACATTCAGTACTTC. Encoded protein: CSAPSQGDVKNIQYF.

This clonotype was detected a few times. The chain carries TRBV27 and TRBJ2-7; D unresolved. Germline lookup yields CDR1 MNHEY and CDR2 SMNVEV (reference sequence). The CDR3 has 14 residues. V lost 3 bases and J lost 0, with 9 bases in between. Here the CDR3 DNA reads TGTGCCAGCAGTTTTGGCGGATTCTCCTACGAGCAGTACTTC. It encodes CASSFGGFSYEQYF.

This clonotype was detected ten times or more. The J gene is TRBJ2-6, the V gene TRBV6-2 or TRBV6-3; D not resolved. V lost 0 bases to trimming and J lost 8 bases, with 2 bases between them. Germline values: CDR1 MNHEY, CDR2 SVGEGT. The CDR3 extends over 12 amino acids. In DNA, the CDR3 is TGTGCCAGCAGTTACTCAACCAACGTCCTGACTTTC. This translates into CASSYSTNVLTF.

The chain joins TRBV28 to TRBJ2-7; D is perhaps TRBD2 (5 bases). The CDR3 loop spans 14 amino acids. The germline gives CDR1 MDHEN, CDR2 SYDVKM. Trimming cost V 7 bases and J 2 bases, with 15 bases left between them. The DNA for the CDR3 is TGTGCCAGCACCCCGCCCCGGGGTACCTACGAGCAGTACTTC. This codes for CASTPPRGTYEQYF.

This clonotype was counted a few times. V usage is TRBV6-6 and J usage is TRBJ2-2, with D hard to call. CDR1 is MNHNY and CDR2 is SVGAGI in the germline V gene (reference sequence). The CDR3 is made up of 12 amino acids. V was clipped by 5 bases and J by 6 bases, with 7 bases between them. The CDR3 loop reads CASSQPAGELFF. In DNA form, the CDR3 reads TGTGCCAGCAGTCAACCAGCCGGGGAGCTGTTTTTT.

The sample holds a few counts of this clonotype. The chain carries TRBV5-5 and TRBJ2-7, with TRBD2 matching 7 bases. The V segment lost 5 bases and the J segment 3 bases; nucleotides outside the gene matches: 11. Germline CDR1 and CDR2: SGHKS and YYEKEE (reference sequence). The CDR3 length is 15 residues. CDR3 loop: CASRLGLGASYEQYF. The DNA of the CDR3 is TGTGCCAGCAGATTAGGACTAGGGGCTAGCTACGAGCAGTACTTC.

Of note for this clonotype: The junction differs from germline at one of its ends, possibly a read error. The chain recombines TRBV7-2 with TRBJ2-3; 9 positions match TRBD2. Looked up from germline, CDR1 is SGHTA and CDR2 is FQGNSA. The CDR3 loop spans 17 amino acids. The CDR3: CASSPTPSGTSIDTQYF. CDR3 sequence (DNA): TGTGCCAGCAGCCCCACTCCTAGCGGGACTAGCATAGATACGCAGTATTTT.

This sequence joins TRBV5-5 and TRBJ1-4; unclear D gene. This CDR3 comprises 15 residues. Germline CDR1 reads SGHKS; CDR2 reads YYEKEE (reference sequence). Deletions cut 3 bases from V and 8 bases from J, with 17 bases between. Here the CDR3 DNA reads TGTGCCAGCAGCTGGAGGGTGGCAGCGGGCGAAAAACTGTTTTTT. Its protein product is CASSWRVAAGEKLFF.

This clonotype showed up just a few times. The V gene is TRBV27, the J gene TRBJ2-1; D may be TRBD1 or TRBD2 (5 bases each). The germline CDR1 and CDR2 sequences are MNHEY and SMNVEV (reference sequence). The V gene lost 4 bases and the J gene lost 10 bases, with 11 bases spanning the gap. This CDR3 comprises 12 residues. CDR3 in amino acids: CASSSGTHEQFF. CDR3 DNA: TGTGCCAGCAGTTCCGGGACCCACGAGCAGTTCTTC.